The present TCR beta chain was sequenced within a study of T cell responses to AZD1222 COVID-19 vaccine. A word on this clone: Antigen unknown.

Study results and caveats: The donors showed a predominance of white British ancestry and of females, with possible underestimation of clonal diversity. Samples come after the peak T cell response, not at day 14.

The assay was immunoSEQ multiplex PCR, and TCRdb's table has in-frame clones only and misses some. The sample comprises around 96,000 clones, roughly 84% of which are singletons, and 5.6% rests with the top ten. With V trimmed by 0 bases and J by 9 bases, 8 bases remained unmatched. This CDR3 region has 15 residues. The germline V gene encodes CDR1 SGHRS and CDR2 YFSETQ. Source: peripheral blood, taken 28 days after the second AZD1222 dose. This clonotype was sampled from an adult who received the AZD1222 COVID-19 vaccine. This chain links TRBV5-1 with TRBJ2-1; TRBD1 matches 8 bases. The chain's CDR3 is CASSLGRTGWGEQFF. The CDR3 nucleotides read TGCGCCAGCAGCTTGGGTCGGACAGGGTGGGGTGAGCAGTTCTTC.